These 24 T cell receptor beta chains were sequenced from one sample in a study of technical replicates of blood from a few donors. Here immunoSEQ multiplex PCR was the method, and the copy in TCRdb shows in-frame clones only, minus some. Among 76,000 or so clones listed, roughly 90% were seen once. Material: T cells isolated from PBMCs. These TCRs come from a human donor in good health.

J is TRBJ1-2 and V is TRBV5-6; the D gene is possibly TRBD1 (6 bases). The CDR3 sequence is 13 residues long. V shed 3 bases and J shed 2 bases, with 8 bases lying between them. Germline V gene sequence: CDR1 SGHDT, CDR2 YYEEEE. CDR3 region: CASSSQGNYGYTF. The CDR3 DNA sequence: TGTGCCAGCAGCTCACAGGGCAACTATGGCTACACCTTC.

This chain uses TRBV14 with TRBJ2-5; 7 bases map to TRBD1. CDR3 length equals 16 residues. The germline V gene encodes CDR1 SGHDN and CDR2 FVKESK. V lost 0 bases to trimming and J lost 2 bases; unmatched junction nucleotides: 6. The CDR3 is CASSQDLGQRQETQYF. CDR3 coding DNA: TGTGCCAGCAGCCAAGATTTGGGACAGAGACAAGAGACCCAGTACTTC. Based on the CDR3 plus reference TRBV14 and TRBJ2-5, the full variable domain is EAGVTQFPSHSVIEKGQTVTLRCDPISGHDNLYWYRRVMGKEIKFLLHFVKESKQDESGMPNNRFLAERTGGTYSTLKVQPAELEDSGVYFCASSQDLGQRQETQYFGPGTRLLVL.

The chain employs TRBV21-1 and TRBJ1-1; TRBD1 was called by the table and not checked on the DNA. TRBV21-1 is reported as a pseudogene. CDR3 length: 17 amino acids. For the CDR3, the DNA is TGTGCCAGCAGCAAAATGGGTACTCGGCAGGGGGTAACTGAAGCTTTCTTT. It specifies CASSKMGTRQGVTEAFF.

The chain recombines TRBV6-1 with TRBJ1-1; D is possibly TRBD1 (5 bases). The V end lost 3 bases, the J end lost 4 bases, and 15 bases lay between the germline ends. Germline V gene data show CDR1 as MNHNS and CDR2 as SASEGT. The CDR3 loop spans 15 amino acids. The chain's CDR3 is CASSELGGAGTEAFF. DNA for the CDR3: TGTGCCAGCAGTGAGTTGGGGGGAGCTGGCACTGAAGCTTTCTTT.

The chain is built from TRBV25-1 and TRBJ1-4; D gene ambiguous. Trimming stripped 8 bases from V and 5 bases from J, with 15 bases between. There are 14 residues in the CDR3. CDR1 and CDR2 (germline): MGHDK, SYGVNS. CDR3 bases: TGTGCCAGCGGAGACTTCCGAAGCAATGAAAAACTGTTTTTT. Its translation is CASGDFRSNEKLFF.

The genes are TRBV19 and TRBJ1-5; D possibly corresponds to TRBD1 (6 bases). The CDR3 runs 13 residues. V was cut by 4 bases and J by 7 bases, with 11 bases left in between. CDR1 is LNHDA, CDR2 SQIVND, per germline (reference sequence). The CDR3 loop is CASSTNREQPQHF. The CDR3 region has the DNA TGTGCCAGTAGTACGAACAGGGAACAGCCCCAGCATTTT. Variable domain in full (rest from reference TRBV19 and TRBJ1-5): DGGITQSPKYLFRKEGQNVTLSCEQNLNHDAMYWYRQDPGQGLRLIYYSQIVNDFQKGDIAEGYSVSREKKESFPLTVTSAQKNPTAFYLCASSTNREQPQHFGDGTRLSIL.

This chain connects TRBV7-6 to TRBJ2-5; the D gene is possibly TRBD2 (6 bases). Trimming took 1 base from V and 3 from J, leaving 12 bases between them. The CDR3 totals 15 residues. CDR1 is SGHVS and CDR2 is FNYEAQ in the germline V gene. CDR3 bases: TGTGCCAGCAGCTTAGAGGCTAGCGCTGAAGAGACCCAGTACTTC. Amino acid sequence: CASSLEASAEETQYF.

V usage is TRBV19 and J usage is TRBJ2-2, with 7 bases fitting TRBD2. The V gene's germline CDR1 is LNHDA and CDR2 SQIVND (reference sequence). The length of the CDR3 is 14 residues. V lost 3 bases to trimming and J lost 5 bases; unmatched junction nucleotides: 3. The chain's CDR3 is CASSIGRRTGELFF. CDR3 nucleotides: TGTGCCAGTAGTATCGGGAGGCGGACCGGGGAGCTGTTTTTT.

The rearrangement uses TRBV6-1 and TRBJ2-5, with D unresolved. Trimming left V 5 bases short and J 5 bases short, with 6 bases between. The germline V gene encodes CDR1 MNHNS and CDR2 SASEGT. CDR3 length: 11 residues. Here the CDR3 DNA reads TGTGCCAGCAGTCTAAAGGAGACCCAGTACTTC. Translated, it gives CASSLKETQYF.

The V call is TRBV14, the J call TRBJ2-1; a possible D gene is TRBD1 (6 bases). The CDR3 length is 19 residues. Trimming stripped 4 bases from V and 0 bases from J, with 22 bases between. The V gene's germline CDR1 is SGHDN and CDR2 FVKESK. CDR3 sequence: CASSPEKKSGQISYNEQFF. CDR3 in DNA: TGTGCCAGCAGCCCAGAAAAAAAATCCGGACAGATCTCCTACAATGAGCAGTTCTTC.

CDR3 coding DNA: TGTGCCAGTAGACAGGGTAACTCCTACAATGAGCAGTTCTTC. It yields the protein CASRQGNSYNEQFF. V and J are TRBV19 and TRBJ2-1; D is possibly TRBD1 (6 bases). This CDR3 is 14 amino acids long. Trimming shortened V by 6 bases and J by 0 bases, and 9 bases separated the two germline ends. CDR1 is LNHDA, CDR2 SQIVND, per germline (reference sequence). The full variable domain, rest sourced from reference TRBV19 and TRBJ2-1, is DGGITQSPKYLFRKEGQNVTLSCEQNLNHDAMYWYRQDPGQGLRLIYYSQIVNDFQKGDIAEGYSVSREKKESFPLTVTSAQKNPTAFYLCASRQGNSYNEQFFGPGTRLTVL.

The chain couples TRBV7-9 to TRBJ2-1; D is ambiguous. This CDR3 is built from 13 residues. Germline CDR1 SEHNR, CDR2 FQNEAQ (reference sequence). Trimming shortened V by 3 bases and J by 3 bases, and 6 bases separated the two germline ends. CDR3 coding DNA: TGTGCCAGCAGCTTTCTCAGCTACAATGAGCAGTTCTTC. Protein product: CASSFLSYNEQFF.

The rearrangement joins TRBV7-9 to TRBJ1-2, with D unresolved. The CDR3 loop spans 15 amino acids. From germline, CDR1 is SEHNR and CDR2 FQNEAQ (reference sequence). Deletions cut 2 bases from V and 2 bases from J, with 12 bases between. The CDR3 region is CASSLSGGKNYGYTF. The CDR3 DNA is TGTGCCAGCAGCTTATCCGGCGGAAAAAACTATGGCTACACCTTC.

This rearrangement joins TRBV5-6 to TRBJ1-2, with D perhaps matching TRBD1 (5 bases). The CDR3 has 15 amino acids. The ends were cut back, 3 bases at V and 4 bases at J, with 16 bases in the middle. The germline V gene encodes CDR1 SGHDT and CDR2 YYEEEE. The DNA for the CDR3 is TGTGCCAGCAGCTACGACAGAGAACTCTTCTATGGCTACACCTTC. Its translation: CASSYDRELFYGYTF.

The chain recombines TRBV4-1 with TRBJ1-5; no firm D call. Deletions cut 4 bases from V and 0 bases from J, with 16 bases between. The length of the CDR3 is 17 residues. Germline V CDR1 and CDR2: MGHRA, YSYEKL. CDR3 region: CASSRTKNFNSNQPQHF. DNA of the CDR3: TGCGCCAGCAGCCGTACTAAAAATTTTAATAGCAATCAGCCCCAGCATTTT.

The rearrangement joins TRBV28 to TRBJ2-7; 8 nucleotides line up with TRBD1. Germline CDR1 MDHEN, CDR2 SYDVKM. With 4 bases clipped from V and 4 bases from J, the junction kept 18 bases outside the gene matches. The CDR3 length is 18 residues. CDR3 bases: TGTGCCAGCAGTTCCCCTCACCTAGACAGGGGTTTTTGGTACGAGCAGTACTTC. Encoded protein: CASSSPHLDRGFWYEQYF. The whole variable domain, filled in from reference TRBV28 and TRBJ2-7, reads DVKVTQSSRYLVKRTGEKVFLECVQDMDHENMFWYRQDPGLGLRLIYFSYDVKMKEKGDIPEGYSVSREKKERFSLILESASTNQTSMYLCASSSPHLDRGFWYEQYFGPGTRLTVT.

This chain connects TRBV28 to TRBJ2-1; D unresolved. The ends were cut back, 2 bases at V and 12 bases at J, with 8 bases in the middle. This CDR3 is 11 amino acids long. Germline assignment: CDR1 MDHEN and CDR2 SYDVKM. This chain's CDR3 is CASSLTQAQFF. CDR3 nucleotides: TGTGCCAGCAGTTTAACGCAGGCGCAGTTCTTC.

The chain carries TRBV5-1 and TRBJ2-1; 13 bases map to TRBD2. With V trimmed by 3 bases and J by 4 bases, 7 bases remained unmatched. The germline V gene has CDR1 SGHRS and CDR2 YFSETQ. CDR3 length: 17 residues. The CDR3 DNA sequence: TGCGCCAGCAGCTCGCGCCCACTAGCGGGGGGGTACAATGAGCAGTTCTTC. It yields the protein CASSSRPLAGGYNEQFF.

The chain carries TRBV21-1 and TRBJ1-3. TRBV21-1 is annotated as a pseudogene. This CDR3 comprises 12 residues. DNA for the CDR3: TGTGCCAGACAAGGGGGGAGGGACACCATATATTTT. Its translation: CARQGGRDTIYF.

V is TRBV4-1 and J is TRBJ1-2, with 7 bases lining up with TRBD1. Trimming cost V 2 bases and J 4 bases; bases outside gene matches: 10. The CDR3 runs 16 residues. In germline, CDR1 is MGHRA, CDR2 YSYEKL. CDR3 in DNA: TGCGCCAGCAGCCAAAAACCGGGACAGTTATTCTATGGCTACACCTTC. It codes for CASSQKPGQLFYGYTF.

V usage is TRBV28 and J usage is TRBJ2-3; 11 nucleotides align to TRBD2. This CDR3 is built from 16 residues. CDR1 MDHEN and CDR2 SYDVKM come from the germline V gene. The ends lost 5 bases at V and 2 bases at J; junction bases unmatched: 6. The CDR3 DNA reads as TGTGCCAGCAGTACCCGGACTAGCGGGCTCACAGATACGCAGTATTTT. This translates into CASSTRTSGLTDTQYF.

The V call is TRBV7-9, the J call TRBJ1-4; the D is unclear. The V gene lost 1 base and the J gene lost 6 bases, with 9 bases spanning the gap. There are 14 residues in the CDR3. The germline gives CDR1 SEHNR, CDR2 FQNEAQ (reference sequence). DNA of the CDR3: TGTGCCAGCAGCTTAGGTGAGGGAGATGAAAAACTGTTTTTT. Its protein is CASSLGEGDEKLFF.

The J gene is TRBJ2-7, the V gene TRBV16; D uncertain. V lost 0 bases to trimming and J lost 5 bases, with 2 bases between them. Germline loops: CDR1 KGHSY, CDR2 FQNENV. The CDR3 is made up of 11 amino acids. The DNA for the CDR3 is TGTGCCAGCAGCCAATCTAACGAGCAGTACTTC. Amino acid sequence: CASSQSNEQYF.

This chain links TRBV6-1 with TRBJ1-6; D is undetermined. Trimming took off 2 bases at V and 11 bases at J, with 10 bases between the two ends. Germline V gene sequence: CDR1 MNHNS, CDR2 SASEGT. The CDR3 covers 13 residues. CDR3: CASSELPAAPLHF. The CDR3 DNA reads TGTGCCAGCAGTGAACTTCCGGCGGCACCCCTCCACTTT.